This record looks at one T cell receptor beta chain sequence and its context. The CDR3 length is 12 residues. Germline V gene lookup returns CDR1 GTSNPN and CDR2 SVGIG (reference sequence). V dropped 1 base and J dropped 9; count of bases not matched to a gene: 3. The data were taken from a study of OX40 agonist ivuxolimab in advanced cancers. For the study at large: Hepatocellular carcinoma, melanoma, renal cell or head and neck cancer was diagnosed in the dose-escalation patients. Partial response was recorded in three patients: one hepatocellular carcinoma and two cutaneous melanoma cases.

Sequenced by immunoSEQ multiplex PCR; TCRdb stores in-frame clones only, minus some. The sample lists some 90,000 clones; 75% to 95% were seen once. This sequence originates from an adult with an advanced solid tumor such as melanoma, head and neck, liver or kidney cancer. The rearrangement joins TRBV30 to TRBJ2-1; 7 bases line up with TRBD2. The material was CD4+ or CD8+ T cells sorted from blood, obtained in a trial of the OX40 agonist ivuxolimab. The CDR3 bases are TGTGCCTGGAGTGAACTAGCGATTGAGCAGTTCTTC. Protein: CAWSELAIEQFF. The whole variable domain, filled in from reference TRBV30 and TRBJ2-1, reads SQTIHQWPATLVQPVGSPLSLECTVEGTSNPNLYWYRQAAGRGLQLLFYSVGIGQISSEVPQNLSASRPQDRQFILSSKKLLLSDSGFYLCAWSELAIEQFFGPGTRLTVL.